These 10 T cell receptor beta chains were all obtained from the same sample, sequenced in a study of blood T cell repertoires in COVID-19. Method: immunoSEQ multiplex PCR; TCRdb's copy keeps in-frame clones and lacks some. Of 160,000 or so clones listed, roughly 89% are singletons. Sequenced input: peripheral blood. These receptors were obtained from a woman aged 45-65 years with acute or convalescent COVID-19.

The chain links TRBV7-3 to TRBJ2-2; possibly TRBD1 for D (6 bases). Germline CDR1 SGHTA, CDR2 FQGTGA. The CDR3 runs 15 residues. V lost 5 bases, J lost 0 bases, and 10 bases lay in between. CDR3 nucleotides: TGTGCCAGCAGCACACAGGGCGCGAACACCGGGGAGCTGTTTTTT. Translation gives CASSTQGANTGELFF.

The chain carries TRBV27 and TRBJ2-7, with 7 nucleotides matching TRBD1. Germline lookup yields CDR1 MNHEY and CDR2 SMNVEV (reference sequence). CDR3 size: 15 residues. J was trimmed by 5 bases and V by 5 bases; bases with no gene match: 12. The CDR3 coding sequence is TGTGCCAGCAGTGCCAGACAGGGTCTGGGAAACGAGCAGTACTTC. Its translation: CASSARQGLGNEQYF.

The CDR3 DNA sequence: TGTGCCATCAGTGAGGCTCAGGGGTGGCCCCAGCATTTT. This sequence encodes CAISEAQGWPQHF. The rearrangement uses TRBV10-3 and TRBJ1-5; D perhaps matches TRBD1 (6 bases). Trimming shortened V by 2 bases and J by 9 bases, and 11 bases separated the two germline ends. There are 13 residues in the CDR3. Per the germline V gene, CDR1 is ENHRY and CDR2 is SYGVKD.

The rearrangement uses TRBV19 and TRBJ1-5; tentative D call: TRBD1 (6 bases). V shed 3 bases and J shed 7 bases, with 16 bases lying between them. The CDR3 length is 15 residues. The germline CDR1 and CDR2 sequences are LNHDA and SQIVND (reference sequence). CDR3 coding DNA: TGTGCCAGTAGTATGGGGGGAGGGGGAGACCAGCCCCAGCATTTT. This codes for CASSMGGGGDQPQHF. Combining the CDR3 with reference TRBV19 and TRBJ1-5 gives the whole variable domain DGGITQSPKYLFRKEGQNVTLSCEQNLNHDAMYWYRQDPGQGLRLIYYSQIVNDFQKGDIAEGYSVSREKKESFPLTVTSAQKNPTAFYLCASSMGGGGDQPQHFGDGTRLSIL.

The V call is TRBV7-2, the J call TRBJ1-2, with a tentative D call TRBD1 (5 bases). Germline CDR1 SGHTA, CDR2 FQGNSA. This CDR3 is built from 14 residues. V shed 1 base and J shed 4 bases, with 10 bases lying between them. CDR3 residues: CASSLEGRVYGYTF. In nucleotides, the CDR3 is TGTGCCAGCAGCTTAGAGGGGAGGGTCTATGGCTACACCTTC.

The chain uses TRBV18 and TRBJ2-1, with 12 bases aligning to TRBD2. This CDR3 spans 14 amino acids. CDR1 is KGHSH, CDR2 LQKENI, per germline. Germline trimming cut 6 bases from V and 5 bases from J; bases unmatched to any gene: 2. The CDR3 DNA follows: TGTGCCAGCTCCCGACTAGCGGGAGACAATGAGCAGTTCTTC. It encodes CASSRLAGDNEQFF.

The chain is built from TRBV4-1 and TRBJ2-4; 8 bases match TRBD1. This CDR3 contains 18 residues. Germline V gene sequence: CDR1 MGHRA, CDR2 YSYEKL. With V trimmed by 2 bases and J by 9 bases, 18 bases remained unmatched. The CDR3 here is CASSQPPGGTGGFGIQYF. CDR3 coding DNA: TGCGCCAGCAGCCAACCCCCAGGGGGGACAGGTGGTTTTGGCATTCAGTACTTC.

The chain carries TRBV19 and TRBJ2-1, with 8 bases identical to TRBD2. The CDR3 has 16 residues. The V segment lost 7 bases and the J segment 1 base; nucleotides outside the gene matches: 9. From germline, CDR1 is LNHDA and CDR2 SQIVND (reference sequence). CDR3 in amino acids: CASTPTQRGSYNEQFF. The CDR3 nucleotides read TGTGCCAGTACCCCCACTCAGCGGGGGTCCTACAATGAGCAGTTCTTC.

The chain joins TRBV30 to TRBJ1-2; 8 nucleotides align to TRBD1. J lost 2 bases, V lost 5 bases, and 10 bases had no gene match. The CDR3 totals 15 residues. The germline gives CDR1 GTSNPN, CDR2 SVGIG (reference sequence). CDR3 in amino acids: CAWSTGDARNYGYTF. CDR3 sequence (DNA): TGTGCCTGGTCGACAGGGGACGCCCGCAACTATGGCTACACCTTC.

V is TRBV15 and J is TRBJ2-3; a possible D gene is TRBD1 (6 bases). The germline gives CDR1 LNHNV, CDR2 YYDKDF (reference sequence). V was pared by 5 bases and J by 0 bases, with 9 bases between. This CDR3 is 14 amino acids long. CDR3 sequence (DNA): TGTGCCACCAGCTCCGGGACAAGCACAGATACGCAGTATTTT. Encoded protein: CATSSGTSTDTQYF.